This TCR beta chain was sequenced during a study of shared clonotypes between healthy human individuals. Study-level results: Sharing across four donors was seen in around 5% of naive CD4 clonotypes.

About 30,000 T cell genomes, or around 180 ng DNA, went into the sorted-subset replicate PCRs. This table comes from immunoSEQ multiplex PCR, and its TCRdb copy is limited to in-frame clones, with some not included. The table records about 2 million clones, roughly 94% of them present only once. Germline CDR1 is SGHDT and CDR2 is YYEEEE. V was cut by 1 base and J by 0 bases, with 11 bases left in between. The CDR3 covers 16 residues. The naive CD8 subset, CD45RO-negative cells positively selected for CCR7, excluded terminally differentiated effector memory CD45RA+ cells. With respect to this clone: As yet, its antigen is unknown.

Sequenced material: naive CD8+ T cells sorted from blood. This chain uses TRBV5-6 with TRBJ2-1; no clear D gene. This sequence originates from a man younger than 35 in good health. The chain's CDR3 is CASSLNSHSSYNEQFF. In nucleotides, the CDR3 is TGTGCCAGCAGCTTGAACAGCCACAGCTCCTACAATGAGCAGTTCTTC.